This T cell receptor beta chain was recovered during a study of cytomegalovirus exposure and HLA in healthy donors. Use of 60 Vbeta and 13 Jbeta primers characterized the PCR. The protocol was immunoSEQ multiplex PCR, while the TCRdb copy is restricted to in-frame clones and leaves out a portion. This sample has roughly 160,000 clones, with 80% found just once. Each donor was healthy, and each was a bone marrow donor. This CDR3 is 18 amino acids long. Germline V gene lookup returns CDR1 SGHRS and CDR2 YFSETQ. V dropped 4 bases and J dropped 2; count of bases not matched to a gene: 11. The chain links TRBV5-1 to TRBJ2-2; 10 positions agree with TRBD2. This TCR came from a man between 25 and 39 years old in good health and CMV-seronegative. Sequencing input: PBMCs. This CDR3 is CASSPPGGLARNTGELFF. The CDR3, as DNA: TGCGCCAGCAGCCCCCCAGGGGGACTAGCGCGAAACACCGGGGAGCTGTTTTTT.